This T cell receptor (beta chain) comes out of a study of T cells after yellow fever vaccination. Study results and caveats: Reappearance after the booster was seen for most primary-vaccination clones, at 95% to 96% CD4 and 85% to 90% CD8.

The CDR3 contains 16 residues. V was pared by 0 bases and J by 5 bases, with 17 bases between. The germline V gene encodes CDR1 DFQATT and CDR2 SNEGSKA (reference sequence). Making TCR cDNA involved 5'RACE template switching, which added UMIs and a universal primer site. TCRdb reprocessed the 5' RACE reads with MiXCR, giving one entry per CDR3 protein. This sample carries 200,000 to 300,000 distinct CDR3 sequences, roughly 7.2% of them seen once, and the ten largest clones take over 0.65%. Note on this clonotype: What it binds is not known.

This sequence joins TRBV20-1 and TRBJ2-1; possible D gene TRBD1, 5 bases. The source is a man under 40 who received the YFV17D yellow fever vaccine. Sequencing used CD4+ T cells sorted from PBMCs, obtained 15 days after the yellow fever booster vaccination. The DNA for the CDR3 is TGCAGTGCTAGAGATCGGGCGAAGGGGTTCGACAATGAGCAGTTCTTC. As protein: CSARDRAKGFDNEQFF.